This T cell receptor (beta chain) was profiled in a study of early T cells in non-severe SARS-CoV-2 infection. Broader study findings: In VDJdb matching, anti-spike CD8 responses were favored while private and CD4 specificities went missing.

TCRdb processed the 5' RACE reads anew with MiXCR; each CDR3 protein has one entry. Counted here are tens of thousands of distinct CDR3 sequences, approximately 12% occurring once; the ten biggest clones make up more than 5.5%. Comment on this clonotype: Its antigen is not identified.

CDR1 is SGHAT, CDR2 FQNNGV, per germline. V trimming: 6 bases; J trimming: 0 bases; junction bases outside the gene matches: 3. The length of the CDR3 is 15 residues. This rearrangement joins TRBV11-2 to TRBJ2-2; 8 bases fit TRBD1. This TCR came from an adult who was a healthcare worker with PCR-confirmed SARS-CoV-2 infection or an uninfected control (not recorded which). The specimen was whole blood. The chain's CDR3 is CASSPGGANTGELFF. CDR3 in DNA: TGTGCCAGCAGTCCAGGGGGCGCGAACACCGGGGAGCTGTTTTTT.